The T cell receptor beta chain described here comes from a study of graft-versus-host responses after intestinal transplantation. For this clone: Antigen unknown.

The protocol was immunoSEQ multiplex PCR, while the TCRdb copy is restricted to in-frame clones and leaves out a portion. The sample carries roughly 100,000 clones, 80% to 95% recorded once. Sequencing used unstimulated CD8+ T cells sorted from spleen or lymph node cells, obtained before intestinal transplant. The origin of this receptor is a human donor who received an intestinal transplant.

The CDR3 is CASSEQLDRMNTEAFF. The CDR3 region has the DNA TGTGCCAGCAGTGAGCAATTGGACAGGATGAACACTGAAGCTTTCTTT. V usage is TRBV6-1 and J usage is TRBJ1-1; 7 bases agree with TRBD1. The CDR3 has 16 residues. The V segment lost 3 bases and the J segment 0 bases; nucleotides outside the gene matches: 7. In germline, CDR1 is MNHNS, CDR2 SASEGT.